Below, one TCR beta chain is given with its context. No cognate antigen has been identified for it. Base qualities are not at hand, and no much larger clone is one base apart. The data derive from a study of CD8 T cells in ankylosing spondylitis (dated by TCRdb to 2016 to 2017). The study in broad terms: T cell receptor beta repertoires were profiled in healthy donors and ankylosing spondylitis patients so that disease-linked TCR variants could be found. The full study cohort was made up of about 24 ankylosing spondylitis patients and roughly 100 healthy donors. Peripheral blood was sampled, and synovial fluid was additionally collected from ankylosing spondylitis patients. On the study overall, not on this receptor specifically: The disease-linked clones showed a CD8+ phenotype and occurred at relatively low frequencies in peripheral blood. According to the report, matched synovial fluid samples from ankylosing spondylitis patients were significantly enriched for the disease-linked clones. Some motif variants had previously been reported in the synovial fluid and blood of reactive arthritis patients, which suggests shared mechanisms of disease initiation. A TCR beta motif of eight highly homologous amino acid variants appeared characteristic of blood from ankylosing spondylitis patients.

Instrument on record: Illumina MiSeq. Quantitative 5'-RACE with molecular barcodes was used to prepare TCR beta libraries. Concerning the study's data processing: A new computational method based on a probabilistic model of VDJ rearrangement was used to identify disease-linked TCR variants. TCRdb reran the public reads through fastp at Q25 and MiXCR, keeping productive beta chains. Each record represents a unique CDR3 protein, reported with the most common genes and DNA among its rows. TCRdb assigned the V and J calls; the authors' analysis was not used. The sample table shows over 30,000 distinct CDR3 sequences, and 16% are seen once. The ten largest clones add up to approximately 48% of the sample. Sequencing was carried out using blood. The origin of this receptor is a male donor with ankylosing spondylitis or in good health (not recorded which).

The base sequence is TGTGCCAGCAGCCAAGACAGGGAGATGGACCCCGGGGAGCTGTTTTTT. The encoded protein is CASSQDREMDPGELFF. The V gene is TRBV3-1 and the J gene is TRBJ2-2, with the D gene possibly TRBD1 or TRBD2, each one fitting 5 bases. Deletion took 0 bases off V and 6 bases off J, with a span of 14 bases between the germline ends. Taken from cysteine to phenylalanine, the CDR3 has 16 residues. CDR3 DNA is the only sequence kept; it has 48 bases, read in frame from the first base. CDR1 LGHDT and CDR2 YNNKEL are derived from the germline V gene (reference sequence).